This T cell receptor beta chain was documented in a study of a mutant IDH1 vaccine in newly diagnosed glioma. Sample time point: week 23, last vaccination. In the vaccine, a single dose held 300 ug of the mutant IDH1 20-mer peptide, along with topical imiquimod. As to this clone: Its target is not known.

V lost 3 bases and J 4 bases, leaving 24 bases between the germline ends. The CDR3 spans 18 residues. CDR1 and CDR2 (germline): KGHSH, LQKENI. Generated by immunoSEQ multiplex PCR, the TCRdb table keeps only in-frame clones and is missing some. The repertoire holds over 35,000 clones, with roughly 80% as singletons. The chain is built from TRBV18 and TRBJ1-2, with D tentatively TRBD1 (5 bases). Sequencing was performed on PBMCs, taken from a glioma patient whose treatment included an IDH1 peptide vaccine. This TCR was sampled from a woman younger than 35 with glioma. Some clones in this sample may be carry-over from other donors' samples. CDR3 loop: CASSPQTRSSRGFYGYTF. DNA for the CDR3: TGTGCCAGCTCACCCCAGACCCGGAGCTCAAGGGGTTTCTATGGCTACACCTTC. Looking up the rest from reference TRBV18 and TRBJ1-2 gives the full variable domain: NAGVMQNPRHLVRRRGQEARLRCSPMKGHSHVYWYRQLPEEGLKFMVYLQKENIIDESGMPKERFSAEFPKEGPSILRIQQVVRGDSAAYFCASSPQTRSSRGFYGYTFGSGTRLTVV.